The present TCR beta chain was sequenced within a study of identifying expanded T cells in peripheral blood. The V end lost 5 bases, the J end lost 1 base, and 11 bases lay between the germline ends. The CDR3 totals 14 residues. From germline, CDR1 is MNHEY and CDR2 SVGAGI. Comments on this clone: The antigen remains undetermined.

Some clones are missing from TCRdb's copy, which holds only in-frame ones; the method was immunoSEQ multiplex PCR. The sample carries about 130,000 clones, less than 90% recorded once. Study-wide results and limits: Over two and four weeks, about 15 and 18 clones changed, versus approximately 1.1 between replicates. Clone count variance between roughly two-week samples rose with total template count.

During the collection period, no donor immune events like infections were recorded. The sequence derives from a person aged 18 to 75 in good health. The rearrangement joins TRBV6-5 to TRBJ2-5, with D unresolved. The material sequenced was blood. The CDR3 region has the DNA TGTGCCAGCAGTCAATACGACTCCCAAGAGACCCAGTACTTC. Protein product: CASSQYDSQETQYF.